These 10 T cell receptor beta chains came from one sample sequenced in a study of memory CD4+ T cells and cytomegalovirus serostatus. The sort gate was single viable CD3+CD4+CD8-CD45RO+ cells for memory CD4+ T cells. Produced via immunoSEQ multiplex PCR; TCRdb's table is partial and in-frame only. The data hold about 60,000 clones, with less than 85% observed a single time. Sequenced input: memory CD4+ T cells from blood. The receptors were gathered from an adult in good health and CMV-seronegative. Some clones in this sample may be carry-over from other donors' samples.

This clone was counted a few times. V gene TRBV28 combines with J gene TRBJ1-4; the D is unclear. Germline-derived CDR1 and CDR2 are MDHEN and SYDVKM. The CDR3 covers 15 residues. Trimming took 7 bases from V and 3 from J, leaving 15 bases between them. CDR3 DNA: TGTGCCAGCACCCGCCCCGGGGTTTCTAATGAAAAACTGTTTTTT. Residues: CASTRPGVSNEKLFF. Full variable domain (outside the CDR3, taken from reference TRBV28 and TRBJ1-4): DVKVTQSSRYLVKRTGEKVFLECVQDMDHENMFWYRQDPGLGLRLIYFSYDVKMKEKGDIPEGYSVSREKKERFSLILESASTNQTSMYLCASTRPGVSNEKLFFGSGTQLSVL.

The chain employs TRBV4-1 and TRBJ1-5; a weak D match, TRBD1 (5 bases). CDR1 is MGHRA and CDR2 is YSYEKL in the germline V gene. V was pared by 1 base and J by 4 bases, with 11 bases between. The length of the CDR3 is 15 residues. CDR3 in amino acids: CASSQGGGGNQPQHF. CDR3 DNA sequence: TGCGCCAGCAGCCAAGGTGGTGGGGGGAATCAGCCCCAGCATTTT.

This sequence joins TRBV5-1 and TRBJ2-3; the D call may be TRBD1 or TRBD2 (5 bases each). Between the trimmed V and J ends, which lost 5 bases and 7 bases, there was a span of 20 bases. The CDR3 covers 15 residues. The V gene's germline CDR1 is SGHRS and CDR2 YFSETQ. The CDR3 coding sequence is TGCGCCAGCAGATCCGCGACCGGGGCTATAAATACGCAGTATTTT. Its translation: CASRSATGAINTQYF.

V is TRBV4-2 and J is TRBJ1-2; 7 bases line up with TRBD1. CDR1 is LGHNA, CDR2 YNFKEQ, per germline. The CDR3 contains 15 residues. Germline trimming cut 3 bases from V and 2 bases from J; bases unmatched to any gene: 6. The CDR3 sequence: CASSQDDRENYGYTF. The CDR3 nucleotides read TGTGCCAGCAGCCAGGACGACAGGGAAAACTATGGCTACACCTTC.

The chain recombines TRBV6-6 with TRBJ2-3; 7 positions agree with TRBD1. The CDR3 extends over 13 amino acids. Germline-derived CDR1 and CDR2 are MNHNY and SVGAGI (reference sequence). V lost 8 bases, J lost 4 bases, and 6 bases stayed unmatched. CDR3 protein: CASRDRAPDTQYF. For the CDR3, the DNA is TGTGCCAGCCGCGACAGGGCGCCAGATACGCAGTATTTT.

The chain recombines TRBV30 with TRBJ2-1; 9 nucleotides match TRBD2. This CDR3 contains 14 residues. From germline, CDR1 is GTSNPN and CDR2 SVGIG (reference sequence). V trimming: 3 bases; J trimming: 7 bases; junction bases outside the gene matches: 7. The chain's CDR3 is CAWRDSSGTNEQFF. The DNA of the CDR3 is TGTGCCTGGAGGGACTCTAGCGGGACTAATGAGCAGTTCTTC.

The chain is built from TRBV6-1 and TRBJ2-3; 13 bases map to TRBD2. The germline V gene has CDR1 MNHNS and CDR2 SASEGT. V dropped 1 base and J dropped 7; count of bases not matched to a gene: 2. This CDR3 has 15 residues. The CDR3 DNA follows: TGTGCCAGCAGTGAAGAGGGACTAGCGGGAAATACGCAGTATTTT. Its translation: CASSEEGLAGNTQYF.

The CDR3 region has the DNA TGTGCCAGCAGCTTAGCGTATTCAGGAGGGACAGGGGGCTACGAGCAGTACTTC. Its protein product is CASSLAYSGGTGGYEQYF. The gene calls are TRBV7-2 and TRBJ2-7, with TRBD1 matching over 11 bases. The CDR3 contains 18 residues. The junction had 10 bases not matched to a gene; V was cut back by 0 bases and J by 3 bases. Germline CDR1 SGHTA, CDR2 FQGNSA.

V is TRBV19 and J is TRBJ2-5; 12 bases map to TRBD2. The germline V gene encodes CDR1 LNHDA and CDR2 SQIVND (reference sequence). The CDR3 length is 16 residues. V gave up 5 bases and J gave up 5 bases; unmatched junction bases: 9. This chain's CDR3 is CASSSSGRARGETQYF. The CDR3 DNA sequence: TGTGCCAGTAGTTCTAGCGGGAGGGCCCGGGGGGAGACCCAGTACTTC.

The chain has TRBV5-1 and TRBJ1-1; D may be TRBD1 (5 bases). The germline V gene has CDR1 SGHRS and CDR2 YFSETQ. The CDR3 length is 13 residues. V lost 4 bases, J lost 13 bases, and 20 bases lay in between. For the CDR3, the DNA is TGCGCCAGCAGCCCCTCGACAGATTCTGGAGGTTTCTTT. It specifies CASSPSTDSGGFF.